One and the same sample provided the 17 T cell receptor beta chains below, sequenced in a study of cytomegalovirus exposure and HLA in healthy donors (dated by TCRdb to the late 2010s). The library was prepared using the immunoSEQ multiplex PCR assay. The multiplex PCR relied on a mix of 60 forward primers for TCR Vbeta segments and 13 reverse primers for TCR Jbeta segments. Entries here come from immuneACCESS through TCRdb and include only in-frame sequences with V and J called. Some clones fail to appear in such tables; in the studies checked, an unresolved V gene covers under half of the shortfall, and the cause of the remainder is unknown. The sample table lists about 160,000 clones, roughly 85% of them with a count of one. Jointly, the top ten make up under 2.5% of the sample. The specimen sequenced was PBMCs. The origin of the receptors is a middle-aged man in good health and CMV-seronegative.

This clone appeared once. V gene TRBV18 combines with J gene TRBJ2-5; no definite D call. Germline CDR1 and CDR2: KGHSH and LQKENI. This CDR3 comprises 11 residues. Trimming removed 11 bases at V and 7 bases at J, with 14 bases between. This CDR3 reads CARGPVPTQYF. CDR3 coding DNA: TGTGCCCGCGGCCCGGTTCCGACCCAGTACTTC.

The chain is built from TRBV5-6 and TRBJ2-7, with TRBD1 matching 7 bases. The CDR3 is 14 residues long. Unmatched junction bases numbered 6, after V lost 5 bases and J lost 1 base. CDR1 is SGHDT, CDR2 YYEEEE, per germline. The CDR3 spells CASRDGQVSYEQYF. The DNA for the CDR3 is TGTGCCAGCAGGGATGGACAGGTATCCTACGAGCAGTACTTC.

The chain joins TRBV6-6 to TRBJ2-3; TRBD1 might be the D (6 bases). Deletions cut 7 bases from V and 3 bases from J, with 14 bases between. Germline V lookup: CDR1 MNHNY, CDR2 SVGAGI (reference sequence). CDR3 length equals 14 residues. The CDR3 DNA sequence: TGTGCCAGCACCAACAGGGCCCCAACAGATACGCAGTATTTT. This encodes CASTNRAPTDTQYF.

This chain uses TRBV2 with TRBJ2-7; D might be TRBD2 (6 bases). Per the germline V gene, CDR1 is SNHLY and CDR2 is FYNNEI. The V end lost 6 bases, the J end lost 6 bases, and 21 bases lay between the germline ends. The CDR3 has 15 residues. The CDR3 bases are TGTGCCAGCAGGAGGGAGGAGGCAGAATCAGGCGAGCAGTACTTC. Protein product: CASRREEAESGEQYF.

The chain combines TRBV6-5 with TRBJ2-7; 9 nucleotides line up with TRBD1. CDR1 is MNHEY and CDR2 is SVGAGI in the germline V gene. Trimming cost V 6 bases and J 3 bases; bases outside gene matches: 9. There are 15 residues in the CDR3. This CDR3 is CASRFTWTGDYEQYF. The CDR3 region has the DNA TGTGCCAGCAGATTTACTTGGACAGGGGACTACGAGCAGTACTTC.

J is TRBJ2-1 and V is TRBV29-1; 7 positions match TRBD1. The CDR3 runs 15 residues. Germline lookup yields CDR1 SQVTM and CDR2 ANQGSEA. Trimming cost V 4 bases and J 0 bases; bases outside gene matches: 6. CDR3 protein: CSVGSAGGSYNEQFF. The CDR3 nucleotides read TGCAGCGTTGGTTCGGCAGGGGGCTCCTACAATGAGCAGTTCTTC.

The chain couples TRBV4-2 to TRBJ2-7, with 9 bases fitting TRBD1. CDR3 size: 16 residues. The germline CDR1 and CDR2 sequences are LGHNA and YNFKEQ. J gave up 5 bases and V 4 bases, and 12 bases lay outside the gene matches. The chain's CDR3 is CASSLSAWTGDNEQYF. CDR3 bases: TGTGCCAGCAGCCTTTCTGCCTGGACAGGGGACAACGAGCAGTACTTC.

This clone occurred a few times. This chain links TRBV4-3 with TRBJ2-7; possible D gene TRBD2, 6 bases. Germline CDR1 and CDR2: LGHNA and YSLEER. There are 16 residues in the CDR3. The V end lost 0 bases, the J end lost 3 bases, and 15 bases lay between the germline ends. The CDR3 DNA reads as TGCGCCAGCAGCCAAGATTGGAGGGGAGAGGGCTACGAGCAGTACTTC. Protein sequence: CASSQDWRGEGYEQYF.

Comments on this clone: A junction boundary mismatches the germline segment, possibly from a read error. V gene TRBV6-6 combines with J gene TRBJ2-6; D possibly corresponds to TRBD1 (5 bases). CDR1 is MNHNY and CDR2 is SVGAGI in the germline V gene (reference sequence). CDR3 length: 13 amino acids. The CDR3 reads CASRPTGANGLTF. CDR3 coding DNA: TGTGCCAGCAGACCAACTGGGGCCAACGGCCTGACTTTC.

For this clone: One end of the junction is discordant with germline, which a read error may explain. Other DNA sequences in the same sample also yield this CDR3. The V call is TRBV5-1, the J call TRBJ2-7; tentatively, D is TRBD2 (6 bases). The CDR3 is made up of 17 amino acids. CDR1 is SGHRS, CDR2 YFSETQ, per germline. This CDR3 reads CASSFAFGGGEALEQYF. CDR3 in DNA: TGCGCCAGTAGCTTTGCCTTTGGTGGAGGGGAAGCCCTCGAGCAGTACTTC.

This sequence joins TRBV21-1 and TRBJ1-1; the table's D call of TRBD1 was not tested on the DNA. TRBV21-1 is a listed pseudogene. The CDR3 is 15 residues long. CDR3 amino acids: CASSITYGHSTEAFF. CDR3 DNA sequence: TGTGCCAGCAGCATCACCTACGGACATAGCACTGAAGCTTTCTTT.

This chain uses TRBV6-5 with TRBJ2-7; 8 bases align to TRBD1. CDR1 and CDR2 (germline): MNHEY, SVGAGI. The junction had 5 bases not matched to a gene; V was cut back by 3 bases and J by 1 base. CDR3 length: 15 amino acids. The CDR3 reads CASSYLQGVSYEQYF. The DNA of the CDR3 is TGTGCCAGCAGTTATTTACAGGGGGTTTCCTACGAGCAGTACTTC.

The chain recombines TRBV11-2 with TRBJ1-4; a weak D match, TRBD1 (6 bases). With 2 bases removed from V and 1 base from J, the gap between germline ends came to 8 bases. The length of the CDR3 is 15 residues. Germline lookup yields CDR1 SGHAT and CDR2 FQNNGV. CDR3 bases: TGTGCCAGCAGCTTATTGGACAGAACTAATGAAAAACTGTTTTTT. Residues: CASSLLDRTNEKLFF.

The CDR3 is CASIRPGGSYNEQFF. CDR3 bases: TGTGCCAGCATCCGACCGGGAGGTTCCTACAATGAGCAGTTCTTC. This chain uses TRBV6-6 with TRBJ2-1; the match to TRBD2 covers 7 bases. This CDR3 spans 15 amino acids. The V and J ends lost 7 bases and 1 base, in that order; junction bases with no gene match: 7. Germline V gives CDR1 MNHNY, CDR2 SVGAGI (reference sequence).

This clone was seen only a few times. This CDR3 is also generated by other DNA sequences in the sample. The chain employs TRBV4-3 and TRBJ2-2, with TRBD2 matching over 10 bases. This CDR3 has 16 residues. The germline gives CDR1 LGHNA, CDR2 YSLEER. J lost 3 bases, V lost 1 base, and 2 bases had no gene match. The CDR3, as DNA: TGCGCCAGCAGCCAAGTCCTAGCGGGAGACACCGGGGAGCTGTTTTTT. It specifies CASSQVLAGDTGELFF.

The CDR3 DNA sequence: TGTGCCAGCAGATACCGGGAATTTCTCGATGAGCAGTTCTTC. Protein sequence: CASRYREFLDEQFF. The chain has TRBV28 and TRBJ2-1; weak D call: TRBD2 (5 bases). The V end lost 6 bases, the J end lost 8 bases, and 17 bases lay between the germline ends. Germline CDR1 and CDR2: MDHEN and SYDVKM. The CDR3 contains 14 residues.

As DNA, the CDR3 is TGTGCCAGCAGTGAAGCCGTAGGGACAGGGGGCGAAGAGACCCAGTACTTC. This translates into CASSEAVGTGGEETQYF. The chain joins TRBV2 to TRBJ2-5; TRBD1 matches at 12 bases. CDR1 is SNHLY and CDR2 is FYNNEI in the germline V gene. This CDR3 has 17 residues. The V gene end was trimmed by 0 bases and the J gene end by 3 bases; junction bases not matched to a gene: 5.